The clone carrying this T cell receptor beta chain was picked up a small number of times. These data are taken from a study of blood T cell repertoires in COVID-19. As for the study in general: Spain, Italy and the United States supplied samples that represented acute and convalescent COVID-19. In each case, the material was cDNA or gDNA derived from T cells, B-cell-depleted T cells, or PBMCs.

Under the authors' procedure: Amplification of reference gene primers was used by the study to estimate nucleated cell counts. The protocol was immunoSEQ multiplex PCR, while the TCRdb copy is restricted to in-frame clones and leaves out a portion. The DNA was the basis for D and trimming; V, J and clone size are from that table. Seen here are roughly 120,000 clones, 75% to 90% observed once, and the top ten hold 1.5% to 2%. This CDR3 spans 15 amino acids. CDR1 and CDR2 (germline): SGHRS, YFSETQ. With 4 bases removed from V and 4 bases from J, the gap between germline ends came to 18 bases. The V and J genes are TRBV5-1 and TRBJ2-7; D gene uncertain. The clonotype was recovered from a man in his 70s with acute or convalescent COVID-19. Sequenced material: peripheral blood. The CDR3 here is CASSTRQPGRYEQYF. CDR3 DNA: TGCGCCAGCAGCACCCGGCAGCCGGGTCGATACGAGCAGTACTTC.